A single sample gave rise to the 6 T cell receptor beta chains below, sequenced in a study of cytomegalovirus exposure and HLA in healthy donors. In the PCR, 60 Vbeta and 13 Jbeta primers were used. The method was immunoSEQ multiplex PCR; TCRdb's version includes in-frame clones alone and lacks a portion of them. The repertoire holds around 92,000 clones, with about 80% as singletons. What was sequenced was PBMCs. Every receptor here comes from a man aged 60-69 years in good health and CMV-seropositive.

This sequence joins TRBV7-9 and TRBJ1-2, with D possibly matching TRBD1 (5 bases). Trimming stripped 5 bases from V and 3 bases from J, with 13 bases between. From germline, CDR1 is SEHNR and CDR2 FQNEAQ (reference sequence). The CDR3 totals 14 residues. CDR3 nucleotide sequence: TGTGCCAGCAGCCATCAAGGACAAGACTATGGCTACACCTTC. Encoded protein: CASSHQGQDYGYTF.

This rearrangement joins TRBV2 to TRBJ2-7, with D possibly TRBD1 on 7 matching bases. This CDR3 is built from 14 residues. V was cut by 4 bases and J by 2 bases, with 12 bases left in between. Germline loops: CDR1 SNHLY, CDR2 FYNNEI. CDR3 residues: CASSVSGGTYEQYF. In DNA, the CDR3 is TGTGCCAGCAGTGTTTCAGGGGGGACCTACGAGCAGTACTTC.

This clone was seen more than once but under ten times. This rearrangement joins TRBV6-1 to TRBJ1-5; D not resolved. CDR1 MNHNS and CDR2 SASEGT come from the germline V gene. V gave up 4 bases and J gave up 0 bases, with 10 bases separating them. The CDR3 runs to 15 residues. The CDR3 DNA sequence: TGTGCCAGCAGTGGGGAGGCTTATAGCAATCAGCCCCAGCATTTT. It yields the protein CASSGEAYSNQPQHF.

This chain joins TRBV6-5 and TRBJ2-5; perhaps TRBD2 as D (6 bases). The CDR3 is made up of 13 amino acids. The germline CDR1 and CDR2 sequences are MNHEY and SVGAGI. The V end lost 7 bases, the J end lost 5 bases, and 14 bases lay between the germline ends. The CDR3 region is CASKQPGGETQYF. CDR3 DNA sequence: TGTGCCAGCAAACAGCCCGGGGGTGAGACCCAGTACTTC.

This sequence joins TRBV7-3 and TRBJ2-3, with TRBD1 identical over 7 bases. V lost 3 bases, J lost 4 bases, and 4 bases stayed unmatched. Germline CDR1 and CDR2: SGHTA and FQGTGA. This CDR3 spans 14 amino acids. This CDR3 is CASSFGTAPDTQYF. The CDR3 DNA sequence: TGTGCCAGCAGCTTCGGGACAGCTCCAGATACGCAGTATTTT.

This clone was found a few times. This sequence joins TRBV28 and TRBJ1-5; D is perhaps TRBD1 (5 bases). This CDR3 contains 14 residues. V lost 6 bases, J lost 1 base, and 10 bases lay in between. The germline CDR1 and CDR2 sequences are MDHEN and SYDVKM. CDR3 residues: CASSPGGSNQPQHF. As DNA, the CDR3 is TGTGCCAGCAGCCCCGGGGGGAGCAATCAGCCCCAGCATTTT.